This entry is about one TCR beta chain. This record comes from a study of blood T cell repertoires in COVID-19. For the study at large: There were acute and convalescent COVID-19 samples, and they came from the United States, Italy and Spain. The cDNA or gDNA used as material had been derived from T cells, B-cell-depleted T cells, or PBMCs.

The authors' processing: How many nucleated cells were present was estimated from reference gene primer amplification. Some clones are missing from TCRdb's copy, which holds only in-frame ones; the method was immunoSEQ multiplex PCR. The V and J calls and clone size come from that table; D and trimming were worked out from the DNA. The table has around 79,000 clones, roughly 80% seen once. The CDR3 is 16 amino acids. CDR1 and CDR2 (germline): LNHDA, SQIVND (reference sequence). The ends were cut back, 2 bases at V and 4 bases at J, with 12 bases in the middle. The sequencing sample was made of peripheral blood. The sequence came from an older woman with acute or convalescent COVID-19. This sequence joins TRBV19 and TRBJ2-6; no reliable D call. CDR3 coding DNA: TGTGCCAGTAGTATATCAAACCTGAGGGGGGCCAACGTCCTGACTTTC. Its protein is CASSISNLRGANVLTF.